This passage covers 28 T cell receptor beta chains from one sample sequenced in a study of blood T cell repertoires in COVID-19. Measured with immunoSEQ multiplex PCR; TCRdb has only the in-frame clones, and not every one. The repertoire consists of about 70,000 clones, with roughly 84% occurring once and the leading ten covering about 11%. Material for sequencing was peripheral blood. The source is a woman between 18 and 30 years old with acute or convalescent COVID-19.

J is TRBJ2-1 and V is TRBV9; tentative D call: TRBD2 (6 bases). With 0 bases removed from V and 8 bases from J, the gap between germline ends came to 9 bases. The CDR3 runs to 13 residues. Germline V lookup: CDR1 SGDLS, CDR2 YYNGEE. This CDR3 is CASSVGGVDEQFF. In DNA, the CDR3 is TGTGCCAGCAGCGTAGGGGGGGTTGATGAGCAGTTCTTC.

V and J are TRBV11-2 and TRBJ1-5; tentatively, D is TRBD1 (6 bases). Germline values: CDR1 SGHAT, CDR2 FQNNGV. This CDR3 is built from 14 residues. Trimming shortened V by 5 bases and J by 3 bases, and 11 bases separated the two germline ends. Written as DNA, the CDR3 is TGTGCCAGCAGCCAACAGGGTTACAATCAGCCCCAGCATTTT. Translation gives CASSQQGYNQPQHF.

The CDR3 region has the DNA TGTGCCAGCAGTACCCGACAGGGCTCCATCCGCTACACCTTC. Its translation: CASSTRQGSIRYTF. The V gene is TRBV6-5, the J gene TRBJ1-2; the match to TRBD1 covers 7 bases. The CDR3 has 14 amino acids. Trimming cost V 5 bases and J 9 bases; bases outside gene matches: 12. CDR1 and CDR2 (germline): MNHEY, SVGAGI.

This clone was counted once. The chain is built from TRBV5-4 and TRBJ2-1; 9 nucleotides align to TRBD2. This CDR3 contains 15 residues. Germline-derived CDR1 and CDR2 are SGHNT and YYREEE (reference sequence). V trimming: 4 bases; J trimming: 4 bases; junction bases outside the gene matches: 6. The CDR3 DNA sequence: TGTGCCAGCAGCAAGCTAGCGGGACCTTACAATGAGCAGTTCTTC. Its protein is CASSKLAGPYNEQFF. Combining the CDR3 with reference TRBV5-4 and TRBJ2-1 gives the whole variable domain ETGVTQSPTHLIKTRGQQVTLRCSSQSGHNTVSWYQQALGQGPQFIFQYYREEENGRGNFPPRFSGLQFPNYSSELNVNALELDDSALYLCASSKLAGPYNEQFFGPGTRLTVL.

CDR3 bases: TGTGCCAGCGAGGGGACAGGGGAGGAAAAACTGTTTTTT. This sequence encodes CASEGTGEEKLFF. The rearrangement joins TRBV6-5 to TRBJ1-4, with TRBD1 identical over 10 bases. CDR1 is MNHEY and CDR2 is SVGAGI in the germline V gene. The J segment lost 8 bases and the V segment lost 8 bases, leaving 5 bases of the junction unmatched. The CDR3 totals 13 residues.

This rearrangement joins TRBV7-9 to TRBJ2-1; D perhaps matches TRBD2 (5 bases). Trimming pared 5 bases from V and 8 bases from J, leaving 7 bases between. This CDR3 has 11 residues. Germline-derived CDR1 and CDR2 are SEHNR and FQNEAQ (reference sequence). The CDR3 region is CASSAGDEQFF. CDR3 nucleotides: TGTGCCAGCAGCGCCGGGGATGAGCAGTTCTTC. The complete variable domain, with remaining parts taken from reference TRBV7-9 and TRBJ2-1, reads DTGVSQNPRHKITKRGQNVTFRCDPISEHNRLYWYRQTLGQGPEFLTYFQNEAQLEKSRLLSDRFSAERPKGSFSTLEIQRTEQGDSAMYLCASSAGDEQFFGPGTRLTVL.

The V and J genes are TRBV6-2 or TRBV6-3 and TRBJ2-1; the D gene is possibly TRBD1 (5 bases). Deletions cut 4 bases from V and 4 bases from J, with 8 bases between. The V gene's germline CDR1 is MNHEY and CDR2 SVGEGT. The CDR3 covers 13 residues. This CDR3 reads CASSSTDYNEQFF. Written as DNA, the CDR3 is TGTGCCAGCAGTTCGACAGATTACAATGAGCAGTTCTTC.

In this sample, this clone turned up once. The J gene is TRBJ2-5, the V gene TRBV6-5; D unresolved. The length of the CDR3 is 13 residues. Germline V lookup: CDR1 MNHEY, CDR2 SVGAGI. V was shortened by 4 bases and J by 2 bases, with 8 bases between the two germline ends. CDR3 sequence (DNA): TGTGCCAGCAGTTTTCAACTGCAAGAGACCCAGTACTTC. It yields the protein CASSFQLQETQYF.

The chain joins TRBV7-2 to TRBJ2-1; 10 bases are a match to TRBD2. The V gene end was trimmed by 3 bases and the J gene end by 5 bases; junction bases not matched to a gene: 4. From germline, CDR1 is SGHTA and CDR2 FQGNSA. The CDR3 runs to 15 residues. The CDR3 loop reads CASSLRTSGNNEQFF. Here the CDR3 DNA reads TGTGCCAGCAGCTTGAGGACTAGCGGAAACAATGAGCAGTTCTTC.

The CDR3 spells CASSEGPGSSYEQYF. In DNA, the CDR3 is TGTGCCAGCAGTGAAGGTCCGGGGAGCTCCTACGAGCAGTACTTC. The chain links TRBV6-1 to TRBJ2-7, with D maybe TRBD2 (5 bases). V lost 1 base to trimming and J lost 0 bases, with 10 bases between them. The germline V gene encodes CDR1 MNHNS and CDR2 SASEGT. The CDR3 contains 15 residues.

The chain couples TRBV5-6 to TRBJ2-7, with 8 bases aligning to TRBD1. In germline, CDR1 is SGHDT, CDR2 YYEEEE. Losses at the gene ends were 0 bases for V and 3 bases for J; bases not matched to a gene: 8. The CDR3 sequence is 16 residues long. CDR3 loop: CASSLAQQGVHYEQYF. CDR3 sequence (DNA): TGTGCCAGCAGCTTGGCCCAACAGGGGGTACACTACGAGCAGTACTTC.

V gene TRBV2 combines with J gene TRBJ1-1; no firm D call. The germline V and J ends were trimmed by 7 bases and 4 bases, with 16 bases remaining between them. Germline assignment: CDR1 SNHLY and CDR2 FYNNEI. This CDR3 has 14 amino acids. CDR3 DNA: TGTGCCAGCAAAGCGGGCCCGGGTGGCACTGAAGCTTTCTTT. This codes for CASKAGPGGTEAFF.

This chain joins TRBV6-2 or TRBV6-3 and TRBJ2-3, with 9 nucleotides matching TRBD2. The CDR3 has 14 amino acids. V lost 5 bases and J lost 4; bases outside the gene matches: 4. The germline V gene encodes CDR1 MNHEY and CDR2 SVGEGT. CDR3: CASSVAGEADTQYF. The CDR3 nucleotides read TGTGCCAGCAGTGTAGCGGGAGAGGCAGATACGCAGTATTTT.

The J gene is TRBJ2-7, the V gene TRBV7-9, with 9 positions matching TRBD1. Germline CDR1 is SEHNR and CDR2 is FQNEAQ (reference sequence). This CDR3 comprises 14 residues. V dropped 4 bases and J dropped 2; count of bases not matched to a gene: 3. The CDR3 sequence is CASSSGTGPYEQYF. The CDR3 DNA sequence: TGTGCCAGCAGCTCAGGGACAGGGCCCTACGAGCAGTACTTC. The full variable domain, its missing parts supplied by reference TRBV7-9 and TRBJ2-7, is DTGVSQNPRHKITKRGQNVTFRCDPISEHNRLYWYRQTLGQGPEFLTYFQNEAQLEKSRLLSDRFSAERPKGSFSTLEIQRTEQGDSAMYLCASSSGTGPYEQYFGPGTRLTVT.

V usage is TRBV7-8 and J usage is TRBJ1-1, with D tentatively TRBD1 (6 bases). Trimming removed 5 bases at V and 1 base at J, with 20 bases between. This CDR3 is built from 17 residues. Germline V CDR1 and CDR2: SGHVS, FQNEAQ. CDR3: CASSRRNRAVGNTEAFF. DNA for the CDR3: TGTGCCAGCAGCCGAAGAAACAGGGCAGTGGGGAACACTGAAGCTTTCTTT.

The V and J genes are TRBV6-2 or TRBV6-3 and TRBJ2-4; 9 bases are shared with TRBD2. The CDR3 is made up of 19 amino acids. Germline V gene data show CDR1 as MNHEY and CDR2 as SVGEGT. Trimming removed 6 bases from V and 0 bases from J; junction bases left unmatched: 15. CDR3: CASSPSLAGVTLAKNIQYF. DNA for the CDR3: TGTGCCAGCAGCCCTTCTTTAGCGGGGGTAACACTAGCCAAAAACATTCAGTACTTC.

The rearrangement links TRBV2 to TRBJ2-7, with TRBD2 matching over 11 bases. From germline, CDR1 is SNHLY and CDR2 FYNNEI. With V trimmed by 0 bases and J by 5 bases, 6 bases remained unmatched. This CDR3 has 16 residues. CDR3 in amino acids: CASSEALAGGPHEQYF. Written as DNA, the CDR3 is TGTGCCAGCAGTGAAGCGTTAGCGGGGGGGCCCCACGAGCAGTACTTC.

This chain links TRBV7-8 with TRBJ2-2, with 7 bases aligning to TRBD1. CDR3 length equals 15 residues. The V and J ends lost 5 bases and 1 base, in that order; junction bases with no gene match: 4. Germline CDR1 reads SGHVS; CDR2 reads FQNEAQ. The CDR3 DNA follows: TGTGCCAGCAGCCTTTGGACAGGGAACACCGGGGAGCTGTTTTTT. Its translation: CASSLWTGNTGELFF. Full variable domain (missing parts from reference TRBV7-8 and TRBJ2-2): GAGVSQSPRYKVAKRGQDVALRCDPISGHVSLFWYQQALGQGPEFLTYFQNEAQLDKSGLPSDRFFAERPEGSVSTLKIQRTQQEDSAVYLCASSLWTGNTGELFFGEGSRLTVL.

The chain carries TRBV11-2 and TRBJ2-7; 7 positions agree with TRBD2. CDR3 length: 14 amino acids. V shed 6 bases and J 0 bases; nucleotides not matched to a gene: 5. Germline V CDR1 and CDR2: SGHAT, FQNNGV. The CDR3 sequence: CASSGPSGSYEQYF. The CDR3 region has the DNA TGTGCCAGCAGTGGGCCTAGCGGCTCCTACGAGCAGTACTTC.

The V gene is TRBV28, the J gene TRBJ1-3; the D is unclear. V was pared by 6 bases and J by 0 bases, with 15 bases between. CDR1 and CDR2 from the germline V gene are MDHEN and SYDVKM. The CDR3 length is 16 residues. In DNA form, the CDR3 reads TGTGCCAGCAGCCCTCGGACGGGGAGCTCTGGAAACACCATATATTTT. It translates to CASSPRTGSSGNTIYF.

This clone occurred once. The chain carries TRBV11-2 and TRBJ2-7; TRBD1 matches 7 bases. CDR3 length: 12 amino acids. After removal of 5 bases from V and 3 bases from J, the junction contained 1 base not matched to a gene. CDR1 SGHAT and CDR2 FQNNGV come from the germline V gene. CDR3 region: CASSPGGYEQYF. As DNA, the CDR3 is TGTGCCAGCAGCCCAGGGGGCTACGAGCAGTACTTC.

The chain uses TRBV9 and TRBJ2-5; D possibly corresponds to TRBD1 (6 bases). V shed 1 base and J shed 3 bases, with 13 bases lying between them. Germline-derived CDR1 and CDR2 are SGDLS and YYNGEE. The CDR3 has 15 residues. The CDR3 reads CASSVNIGQKETQYF. The CDR3 DNA is TGTGCCAGCAGCGTAAACATAGGACAGAAAGAGACCCAGTACTTC.

The rearrangement links TRBV19 to TRBJ1-5; TRBD1 matches at 10 bases. Germline CDR1 and CDR2: LNHDA and SQIVND (reference sequence). Unmatched junction bases numbered 5, after V lost 4 bases and J lost 2 bases. CDR3 size: 16 residues. CDR3 sequence reads: CASSTTGGYGNQPQHF. Written as DNA, the CDR3 is TGTGCCAGTAGTACGACAGGGGGCTATGGCAATCAGCCCCAGCATTTT.

V and J are TRBV6-6 and TRBJ1-3, with D perhaps matching TRBD1 (5 bases). Trimming shortened V by 4 bases and J by 4 bases, and 8 bases separated the two germline ends. Germline V gene sequence: CDR1 MNHNY, CDR2 SVGAGI (reference sequence). The CDR3 covers 13 residues. The CDR3 nucleotides are TGTGCCAGCAGTTCACAGGACGGAAACACCATATATTTT. This encodes CASSSQDGNTIYF.

The V call is TRBV2, the J call TRBJ2-1; the match to TRBD1 covers 9 bases. This CDR3 comprises 13 residues. Germline CDR1 reads SNHLY; CDR2 reads FYNNEI. V lost 6 bases to trimming and J lost 6 bases; unmatched junction nucleotides: 3. DNA of the CDR3: TGTGCCAGCAGGGGGGACAGGGCCAATGAGCAGTTCTTC. Translation gives CASRGDRANEQFF. Variable domain in full (rest from reference TRBV2 and TRBJ2-1): EPEVTQTPSHQVTQMGQEVILRCVPISNHLYFYWYRQILGQKVEFLVSFYNNEISEKSEIFDDQFSVERPDGSNFTLKIRSTKLEDSAMYFCASRGDRANEQFFGPGTRLTVL.

This clone was seen more than once but under ten times. The chain couples TRBV18 to TRBJ1-5, with 7 positions matching TRBD1. CDR1 is KGHSH and CDR2 is LQKENI in the germline V gene. This CDR3 has 14 amino acids. Trimming cost V 5 bases and J 7 bases; bases outside gene matches: 8. The CDR3 is CASSSTGAQQPQHF. The CDR3 coding sequence is TGTGCCAGCTCATCTACAGGGGCACAACAGCCCCAGCATTTT.

This sequence joins TRBV19 and TRBJ2-5, with 9 bases matching TRBD2. The CDR3 has 16 residues. Germline CDR1 reads LNHDA; CDR2 reads SQIVND (reference sequence). Trimming at V came to 6 bases and at J to 3 bases, leaving 11 bases not matched to a gene. The CDR3 reads CASSPQTASGKETQYF. The DNA for the CDR3 is TGTGCCAGTAGCCCTCAAACAGCTAGCGGGAAAGAGACCCAGTACTTC.

The chain couples TRBV3-1 (or the pseudogene TRBV3-2) to TRBJ2-7; D is possibly TRBD2 (5 bases). The CDR3 has 13 amino acids. V lost 2 bases and J lost 1, with 6 bases in between. Germline CDR1 LGHDT, CDR2 YNNKEL (reference sequence). CDR3 bases: TGTGCCAGCAGCCAACCGGGGTCCTACGAGCAGTACTTC. Protein sequence: CASSQPGSYEQYF.